These 27 T cell receptor beta chains were sequenced from one sample in a study of shared T cell receptors in the human thymus. TCRdb's copy holds only in-frame clones and misses some; the assay was immunoSEQ multiplex PCR. The data show about 730,000 clones, approximately 83% seen once. These same data were also listed under a study on human thymus T cells.

Sequenced input: thymocytes. Receptors originate from a girl under three years old with a congenital heart defect.

The chain carries TRBV6-1 and TRBJ2-7; a weak D match, TRBD2 (6 bases). The V end was cut by 5 bases, the J end by 6 bases, with 14 bases between. Germline V CDR1 and CDR2: MNHNS, SASEGT. This CDR3 region has 13 residues. CDR3 DNA: TGTGCCAGCAGTCGTTCCCCCGGGGGCGAGCAGTACTTC. This translates into CASSRSPGGEQYF.

The chain links TRBV2 to TRBJ2-4, with D possibly TRBD1 on 6 matching bases. Germline V gene sequence: CDR1 SNHLY, CDR2 FYNNEI. The CDR3 runs 19 residues. Trimming removed 3 bases from V and 1 base from J, with 22 bases in between. CDR3 residues: CASSEDFTRQVRAKNIQYF. CDR3 sequence (DNA): TGTGCCAGCAGTGAGGACTTCACGAGACAGGTTCGGGCCAAAAACATTCAGTACTTC.

The genes are TRBV5-1 and TRBJ1-6, with TRBD1 matching 7 bases. The germline V gene encodes CDR1 SGHRS and CDR2 YFSETQ. The ends lost 3 bases at V and 7 bases at J; junction bases unmatched: 10. The length of the CDR3 is 16 residues. This CDR3 is CASSWRDSSRNSPLHF. The CDR3, as DNA: TGCGCCAGCAGCTGGAGGGACAGCTCAAGGAATTCACCCCTCCACTTT.

The count of this clone is one. The chain uses TRBV4-1 and TRBJ2-7; 11 nucleotides match TRBD1. The germline gives CDR1 MGHRA, CDR2 YSYEKL. V dropped 3 bases and J dropped 4; count of bases not matched to a gene: 5. The CDR3 runs to 15 residues. CDR3 DNA sequence: TGCGCCAGCAGCCATGGGACAGGGGGGGCGTACGAGCAGTACTTC. It is translated as CASSHGTGGAYEQYF.

This clone was counted a few times. The junction shows a germline mismatch at one end, possibly a read error. At the DNA level, this CDR3 is encoded by other sequences in the same sample as well. The rearrangement joins TRBV28 to TRBJ1-6, with TRBD1 matching over 7 bases. The germline V gene encodes CDR1 MDHEN and CDR2 SYDVKM. The CDR3 has 18 amino acids. The CDR3 nucleotides read TGTGCCAGCAGTTTCGGACAGGTCGCTAACTCCTATAATTCCCCCCTCCACTTT. This encodes CASSFGQVANSYNSPLHF.

This sequence joins TRBV19 and TRBJ1-5, with 7 bases aligning to TRBD1. Germline values: CDR1 LNHDA, CDR2 SQIVND (reference sequence). V shed 7 bases and J 0 bases; nucleotides not matched to a gene: 24. This CDR3 is 21 amino acids long. CDR3 sequence: CASTPTGRSVGEADSNQPQHF. Here the CDR3 DNA reads TGTGCCAGTACCCCGACAGGGAGAAGTGTGGGAGAGGCTGATAGCAATCAGCCCCAGCATTTT.

The rearrangement uses TRBV7-6 and TRBJ1-2; D is unclear. Germline CDR1 and CDR2: SGHVS and FNYEAQ. Trimming took 5 bases from V and 4 from J, leaving 14 bases between them. This CDR3 is built from 14 residues. The CDR3 reads CASSHFDTIYGYTF. CDR3 bases: TGTGCCAGCAGCCACTTCGACACCATCTATGGCTACACCTTC.

The chain has TRBV27 and TRBJ2-3; 7 bases are shared with TRBD2. Looked up from germline, CDR1 is MNHEY and CDR2 is SMNVEV (reference sequence). V gave up 5 bases and J gave up 1 base; unmatched junction bases: 6. The CDR3 is 15 amino acids. CDR3 protein: CASSVGGYGTDTQYF. In DNA, the CDR3 is TGTGCCAGCAGTGTCGGGGGGTACGGCACAGATACGCAGTATTTT.

The chain is built from TRBV27 and TRBJ2-5; 8 nucleotides align to TRBD2. After removal of 1 base from V and 0 bases from J, the junction contained 7 bases not matched to a gene. Germline V lookup: CDR1 MNHEY, CDR2 SMNVEV (reference sequence). There are 17 residues in the CDR3. The CDR3 spells CASSLFAGSGDQETQYF. The CDR3 region has the DNA TGTGCCAGCAGTTTATTTGCGGGTAGCGGGGACCAAGAGACCCAGTACTTC.

This clone was seen only a few times. The chain recombines TRBV4-1 with TRBJ1-6; D gene uncertain. Trimming cost V 0 bases and J 2 bases, with 14 bases left between them. Germline assignment: CDR1 MGHRA and CDR2 YSYEKL. This CDR3 is built from 18 residues. The CDR3 coding sequence is TGCGCCAGCAGCCAAGATCCCCGGGGATGGCCCTATAATTCACCCCTCCACTTT. Protein sequence: CASSQDPRGWPYNSPLHF.

This chain links TRBV6-4 with TRBJ2-5, with 14 bases matching TRBD2. The V gene end was trimmed by 4 bases and the J gene end by 4 bases; junction bases not matched to a gene: 2. From germline, CDR1 is MRHNA and CDR2 SNTAGT. The CDR3 covers 15 residues. The CDR3 coding sequence is TGTGCCAGCAGTGGACTAGCGGGGGGGCCAGAGACCCAGTACTTC. It yields the protein CASSGLAGGPETQYF.

J is TRBJ2-5 and V is TRBV29-1; 7 bases agree with TRBD2. The CDR3 sequence is 14 residues long. V lost 6 bases to trimming and J lost 3 bases; unmatched junction nucleotides: 10. Germline V gene data show CDR1 as SQVTM and CDR2 as ANQGSEA. DNA of the CDR3: TGCAGCGTCGATAGCGGCGGGGGAGAAGAGACCCAGTACTTC. It translates to CSVDSGGGEETQYF.

Notes on this clone: Other nucleotide sequences in the sample specify the same CDR3. The V call is TRBV5-1, the J call TRBJ1-1; the D gene is possibly TRBD1 (5 bases). Trimming took 4 bases from V and 1 from J, leaving 11 bases between them. This CDR3 has 14 amino acids. The germline V gene has CDR1 SGHRS and CDR2 YFSETQ. The CDR3 sequence is CASSPGGENTEAFF. The CDR3 DNA is TGCGCCAGCAGCCCCGGGGGAGAGAACACTGAAGCTTTCTTT.

V gene TRBV18 combines with J gene TRBJ2-2; 10 bases map to TRBD1. The ends lost 6 bases at V and 7 bases at J; junction bases unmatched: 11. The CDR3 spans 16 residues. The germline gives CDR1 KGHSH, CDR2 LQKENI. The CDR3 protein is CASSPRDRGSHGELFF. In DNA form, the CDR3 reads TGTGCCAGCTCTCCCCGGGACAGGGGATCCCACGGGGAGCTGTTTTTT.

The V and J genes are TRBV7-2 and TRBJ2-5; no clear D gene. V lost 0 bases and J lost 3, with 11 bases in between. The germline gives CDR1 SGHTA, CDR2 FQGNSA. The CDR3 length is 15 residues. CDR3 loop: CASSLARVPKETQYF. The CDR3 coding sequence is TGTGCCAGCAGCTTAGCCCGGGTCCCGAAAGAGACCCAGTACTTC. The entire variable domain, with the rest obtained from reference TRBV7-2 and TRBJ2-5, is as follows: GAGVSQSPSNKVTEKGKDVELRCDPISGHTALYWYRQSLGQGLEFLIYFQGNSAPDKSGLPSDRFSAERTGGSVSTLTIQRTQQEDSAVYLCASSLARVPKETQYFGPGTRLLVL.

The J gene is TRBJ2-5, the V gene TRBV25-1, with D perhaps TRBD1 (5 bases). The germline gives CDR1 MGHDK, CDR2 SYGVNS. Between the trimmed V and J ends, which lost 10 bases and 5 bases, there was a span of 17 bases. This CDR3 has 13 amino acids. The CDR3: CATALQVGETQYF. The DNA of the CDR3 is TGTGCCACCGCCCTACAGGTCGGGGAGACCCAGTACTTC. The variable domain in full, completed from reference TRBV25-1 and TRBJ2-5, reads EADIYQTPRYLVIGTGKKITLECSQTMGHDKMYWYQQDPGMELHLIHYSYGVNSTEKGDLSSESTVSRIRTEHFPLTLESARPSHTSQYLCATALQVGETQYFGPGTRLLVL.

This clone was seen a few times. For the CDR3, the DNA is TGTGCCAGCTCACCACTCCAGGGTGGCACTGAAGCTTTCTTT. Translating it yields CASSPLQGGTEAFF. The rearrangement links TRBV18 to TRBJ1-1, with a tentative D call TRBD1 (5 bases). Germline loops: CDR1 KGHSH, CDR2 LQKENI. The CDR3 is made up of 14 amino acids. V was pared by 1 base and J by 4 bases, with 10 bases between. The complete variable domain, with remaining parts taken from reference TRBV18 and TRBJ1-1, reads NAGVMQNPRHLVRRRGQEARLRCSPMKGHSHVYWYRQLPEEGLKFMVYLQKENIIDESGMPKERFSAEFPKEGPSILRIQQVVRGDSAAYFCASSPLQGGTEAFFGQGTRLTVV.

J is TRBJ2-7 and V is TRBV14; 9 nucleotides align to TRBD1. Germline-derived CDR1 and CDR2 are SGHDN and FVKESK. The J segment lost 3 bases and the V segment lost 2 bases, leaving 11 bases of the junction unmatched. The CDR3 spans 17 residues. The CDR3 DNA is TGTGCCAGCAGCCAAACCTCCGGGACAGGGATTTTCTACGAGCAGTACTTC. Protein sequence: CASSQTSGTGIFYEQYF. Combining the CDR3 with reference TRBV14 and TRBJ2-7 gives the whole variable domain EAGVTQFPSHSVIEKGQTVTLRCDPISGHDNLYWYRRVMGKEIKFLLHFVKESKQDESGMPNNRFLAERTGGTYSTLKVQPAELEDSGVYFCASSQTSGTGIFYEQYFGPGTRLTVT.

This clone was counted between two and nine times. The chain is built from TRBV14 and TRBJ1-6; TRBD1 matches at 7 bases. The V and J ends lost 3 bases and 10 bases, in that order; junction bases with no gene match: 15. The CDR3 runs 17 residues. Germline CDR1 is SGHDN and CDR2 is FVKESK. The CDR3 reads CASSHRGAGGHRSPLHF. CDR3 in DNA: TGTGCCAGCAGCCATAGGGGCGCAGGGGGTCATAGATCACCCCTCCACTTT.

The table lists this clone with a count of one. The chain couples TRBV28 to TRBJ1-5, with a possible D match to TRBD1 (6 bases). Trimming left V 10 bases short and J 0 bases short, with 25 bases between. There are 18 residues in the CDR3. The germline gives CDR1 MDHEN, CDR2 SYDVKM. CDR3: CATFGDWTDQNSNQPQHF. The CDR3 DNA sequence: TGTGCCACCTTCGGCGACTGGACAGACCAAAATAGCAATCAGCCCCAGCATTTT.

The V and J genes are TRBV6-1 and TRBJ1-1, with TRBD1 matching 7 bases. After removal of 3 bases from V and 4 bases from J, the junction contained 5 bases not matched to a gene. There are 14 residues in the CDR3. Germline CDR1 and CDR2: MNHNS and SASEGT. The CDR3 loop reads CASSDGQVGTEAFF. The CDR3 nucleotides read TGTGCCAGCAGTGACGGACAGGTTGGCACTGAAGCTTTCTTT.

The J gene is TRBJ2-7, the V gene TRBV5-1; no definite D call. Germline values: CDR1 SGHRS, CDR2 YFSETQ. This CDR3 is built from 12 residues. V shed 4 bases and J shed 3 bases, with 8 bases lying between them. The CDR3 DNA reads TGCGCCAGCAGCCCCAGAAGCTACGAGCAGTACTTC. Protein product: CASSPRSYEQYF.

J is TRBJ2-7 and V is TRBV4-3; perhaps TRBD2 as D (6 bases). The CDR3 has 14 amino acids. Germline V gene sequence: CDR1 LGHNA, CDR2 YSLEER. V was pared by 4 bases and J by 3 bases, with 13 bases between. CDR3 in DNA: TGCGCCAGCAGCCCTTTTCCGCGGGACTACGAGCAGTACTTC. Protein product: CASSPFPRDYEQYF.

The V gene is TRBV6-1, the J gene TRBJ2-1, with D maybe TRBD2 (6 bases). The V gene lost 4 bases and the J gene lost 5 bases, with 18 bases spanning the gap. Germline assignment: CDR1 MNHNS and CDR2 SASEGT. This CDR3 comprises 16 residues. In DNA, the CDR3 is TGTGCCAGCAGTGTAATCCGACTAGGCCGTAACAATGAGCAGTTCTTC. Protein sequence: CASSVIRLGRNNEQFF.

This clone appeared once. This rearrangement joins TRBV5-6 to TRBJ2-7; 7 bases match TRBD1. The J segment lost 2 bases and the V segment lost 4 bases, leaving 9 bases of the junction unmatched. The CDR3 length is 15 residues. Germline CDR1 reads SGHDT; CDR2 reads YYEEEE. CDR3 DNA: TGTGCCAGCAGCCACGGGTGGACAGGAACCTACGAGCAGTACTTC. This translates into CASSHGWTGTYEQYF.

The V and J genes are TRBV10-1 and TRBJ1-1; TRBD1 matches 7 bases. V gave up 8 bases and J gave up 1 base; unmatched junction bases: 7. CDR3 size: 14 residues. Germline V lookup: CDR1 WNHNN, CDR2 SYGVQD (reference sequence). In nucleotides, the CDR3 is TGCGCCAGCTCCTTGGGACAGAGGAACACTGAAGCTTTCTTT. Protein product: CASSLGQRNTEAFF.

The chain recombines TRBV9 with TRBJ1-2, with a weak D call TRBD1 (5 bases). Trimming shortened V by 4 bases and J by 6 bases, and 22 bases separated the two germline ends. The length of the CDR3 is 16 residues. CDR1 and CDR2 from the germline V gene are SGDLS and YYNGEE. The CDR3 sequence is CASSIAEGNRRDGYTF. Here the CDR3 DNA reads TGTGCCAGCAGCATAGCTGAGGGGAACCGGAGGGATGGCTACACCTTC. Complete variable domain (other parts from reference TRBV9 and TRBJ1-2): DSGVTQTPKHLITATGQRVTLRCSPRSGDLSVYWYQQSLDQGLQFLIQYYNGEERAKGNILERFSAQQFPDLHSELNLSSLELGDSALYFCASSIAEGNRRDGYTFGSGTRLTVV.